This is a list of T cell receptor beta chains from one sample in a study of T cell changes during pregnancy in multiple sclerosis. Produced via immunoSEQ multiplex PCR; TCRdb's table is partial and in-frame only. The sample shows about 29,000 clones, about 90% of them seen only once. This specimen was CD8+ T cells from peripheral blood mononuclear cells, taken before pregnancy. The receptors originated from a female donor with multiple sclerosis, enrolled in a pregnancy study. CDR3s include the opening cysteine and the closing phenylalanine or tryptophan. Each record gives: CDR3 protein, clone size, J gene, V gene. A clone size is listed for some rows: how often the clone was seen (once, few, many), or a class if it is expanded.

CARSTRTGTNTIYF	-	TRBJ1-3	TRBV5-3
CASSHAWTGPYNEQFF	-	TRBJ2-1	TRBV4-3
CASSLGRGGWRETYEQYF	-	TRBJ2-7	TRBV7-2
CASSQDKGWPEAFF	once	TRBJ1-1	TRBV4-3
CASGVRGNEQFF	-	TRBJ2-1	TRBV28
CASSPREGLSNQPQHF	-	TRBJ1-5	TRBV18
CAMEVGNEQFF	-	TRBJ2-1	TRBV25-1
CASSYSAGGGEQFF	-	TRBJ2-1	TRBV6-6
CASSHSSDNEQFF	-	TRBJ2-1	TRBV6-4
CASSPGLATHEQYF	-	TRBJ2-7	TRBV5-4
CASTPEGGRAVYEQYF	-	TRBJ2-7	TRBV11-3
CATIHYSPKPSSTDTQYF	-	TRBJ2-3	TRBV21-1
CASSRTGQEKLFF	-	TRBJ1-4	TRBV11-2
CASSTPREGAPSTDTQYF	-	TRBJ2-3	TRBV5-1
CASRQDHTEAFF	-	TRBJ1-1	TRBV28
CASSLPSSGNYNEQFF	-	TRBJ2-1	TRBV7-9
CASSLGIGEVNVLTF	-	TRBJ2-6	TRBV28
CASSWDRGNTEAFF	-	TRBJ1-1	TRBV27
CASSLSAQGIRRNTIYF	-	TRBJ1-3	TRBV27
CASSLRQGSDTQYF	-	TRBJ2-3	TRBV7-3
CASSFSGTYEQYF	-	TRBJ2-7	TRBV5-4
CASSLSRVDTQYF	-	TRBJ2-3	TRBV27
CASSQDRMSNEKLFF	-	TRBJ1-4	TRBV4-3
CASSQDVGTGVDEQFF	-	TRBJ2-1	TRBV4-3
CASSVDRGRGNEQFF	-	TRBJ2-1	TRBV4-3
CASSQEEASGSYEQYF	-	TRBJ2-7	TRBV4-2
CASNRDTGELFF	-	TRBJ2-2	TRBV19
CASSLGTSGTDTQYF	-	TRBJ2-3	TRBV27
CASSPRTSFVAYNEQFF	-	TRBJ2-1	TRBV5-4
CASSHPRTGNATEAFF	-	TRBJ1-1	TRBV27
CASSSTRGLAYEQYF	-	TRBJ2-7	TRBV5-4
CASSQGSVYGNSYEQYF	-	TRBJ2-7	TRBV14
CASSLGLAVLNTGELFF	-	TRBJ2-2	TRBV28
CASSYPEETQYF	-	TRBJ2-5	TRBV6-9
CASSQGRTGLNEKLFF	-	TRBJ1-4	TRBV4-1
CASSLQTGNQPQHF	-	TRBJ1-5	TRBV5-6
CASSYRTGGLVVSGNTIYF	-	TRBJ1-3	TRBV19
CASSAGQGVDEQYF	-	TRBJ2-7	TRBV9
CASQTSGGDNEQFF	-	TRBJ2-1	TRBV11-2
CASSGEGGQPQHF	-	TRBJ1-5	TRBV19